This is a list of T cell receptor beta chains from one sample in a study of prognosis after radiotherapy for stage I lung cancer. TCRdb passed the multiplex PCR reads through MiXCR, listing each CDR3 protein once. The sample includes 20,000 to 25,000 distinct CDR3 sequences, roughly 40% seen only once; the top ten take 20% to 25%. Sequencing was performed on PBMCs, taken before or after stereotactic body radiation therapy (not recorded which). The receptor set was obtained from a donor over 45 with non-small cell lung cancer. The conserved cysteine and the conserved F or W are not part of the CDR3 here. The D gene is left open where the match is weak.

V gene	CDR3 length	D gene	CDR3 protein
TRBV30	12	.	AWSAGLTYNEQF
TRBV12-3/TRBV12-4	10	.	TSSLVPGELF
TRBV12-3/TRBV12-4	12	.	ASSFSGRARGYT
TRBV9	14	.	ASSGGVLAAVDEQF
TRBV20-1	10	.	SARGMADTQY
TRBV9	11	.	ASSVADEDTQY
TRBV7-2	11	TRBD2	ASSPGLEDEQF
TRBV9	17	TRBD2	ASSDHVVPSGVSTDTQY
TRBV3-1	13	TRBD1	ASSPWDRGFNEQF
TRBV9	13	.	ASSQGGAYNSPLH
TRBV6-1	10	.	ASNSDVYTQY
TRBV28	14	TRBD1	ASSSYTGGAHYGYT
TRBV7-8	13	.	ASSPGLAFSYEQY
TRBV19	10	.	ASRGPNQPQH
TRBV7-9	13	TRBD1	ASSPQGGENEKLF
TRBV11-2	13	TRBD2	ASSLGGGTLDTQY
TRBV11-3	15	.	ASSRPPIARVGHEQY
TRBV2	14	.	ASSGVLNSGANVLT
TRBV20-1	12	.	GARDYEGNTEDF
TRBV2	12	TRBD2	ASSGSGSGETQY
TRBV3-1	11	.	ASSQLGGETQY
TRBV9	13	TRBD2	ASSLTSGRSNEQF
TRBV7-3	14	TRBD2	ASSLNGGRANTEQF
TRBV28	10	.	ASILTLQGYT
TRBV5-1	12	.	ASSFCQSNAEAF
TRBV6-2/TRBV6-3	13	.	ASSYLGPMNTEAF
TRBV4-1	13	TRBD1	ASSQDWDSPTEQY
TRBV6-4	13	TRBD2	ASSRLGGGPDTQY
TRBV5-6	11	.	ASSLTGSTEAF
TRBV20-1	10	TRBD1	SAQGAGEKLF
TRBV28	14	.	ASSLVLTCPRLEQY
TRBV5-8	13	.	ARRVRAALGYGYT
TRBV30	13	.	AWSIKAFRDEKLF
TRBV19	10	.	ASSIWGQPQH
TRBV6-1	12	TRBD1	ASSIGQDVQPQH
TRBV20-1	14	TRBD2	SASSLAGIGYNEQF
TRBV19	14	TRBD2	ASSITTSGPTDTQY
TRBV28	11	.	ASSSPNNYGYT
TRBV20-1	14	TRBD2	SANTGLAVRPETQY
TRBV12-5	14	.	ASGSRTEENTGELF
TRBV19	14	.	ATFISRLYSSYEQY
TRBV20-1	12	TRBD1	SAGSGTGKEKLF
TRBV11-1	15	TRBD1	ASSSGTDITTKNIQY
TRBV5-1	16	.	ASSLGDLYTSGANVLT
TRBV12-5	12	.	ASGLWSSETSQY